The clone carrying this T cell receptor beta chain was observed a few times. Its target is not known. Germline-derived CDR1 and CDR2 are SGHRS and YFSETQ. This CDR3 is 14 amino acids long. V was pared by 2 bases and J by 2 bases, with 3 bases of the junction left unmatched. The data stem from a study of cytomegalovirus exposure and HLA in healthy donors. Study-wide results and limits: Altogether, some 170 TCR beta chains were recorded as cytomegalovirus-associated. When a later analysis was performed, an Asian-associated ancestry cluster reportedly had fewer N-insertions than the roughly 640-donor mean. A later analysis linked a missense variant in DCLRE1C to the trimming of TCR beta V and J genes. Previous analysis showed most TCR beta V segments were productive about 87% or about 30% of the time.

The PCR was carried out with 60 Vbeta primers and 13 Jbeta primers. The data were produced by immunoSEQ multiplex PCR, yet TCRdb's version contains in-frame clones alone and is incomplete. The data contain fewer than 55,000 clones, about two thirds of them singletons. This receptor was identified in a man aged 60 to 75 in good health and CMV-seropositive. Sequencing used PBMCs. This chain connects TRBV5-1 to TRBJ2-7; 8 bases line up with TRBD1. CDR3 sequence: CASSLRTGPYEQYF. In DNA, the CDR3 is TGCGCCAGCAGCTTACGGACAGGGCCCTACGAGCAGTACTTC.